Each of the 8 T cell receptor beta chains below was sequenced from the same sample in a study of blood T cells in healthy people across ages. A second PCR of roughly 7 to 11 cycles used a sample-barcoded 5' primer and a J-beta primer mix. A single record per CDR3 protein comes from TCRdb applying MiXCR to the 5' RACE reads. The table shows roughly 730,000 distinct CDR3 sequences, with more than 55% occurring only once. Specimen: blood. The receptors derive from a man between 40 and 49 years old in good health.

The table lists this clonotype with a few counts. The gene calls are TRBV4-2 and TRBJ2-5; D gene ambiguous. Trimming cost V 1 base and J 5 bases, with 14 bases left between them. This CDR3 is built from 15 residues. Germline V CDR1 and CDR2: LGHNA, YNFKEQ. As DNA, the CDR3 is TGTGCCAGCAGCCAAGGGACCCAGCTTGATGAGACCCAGTACTTC. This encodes CASSQGTQLDETQYF.

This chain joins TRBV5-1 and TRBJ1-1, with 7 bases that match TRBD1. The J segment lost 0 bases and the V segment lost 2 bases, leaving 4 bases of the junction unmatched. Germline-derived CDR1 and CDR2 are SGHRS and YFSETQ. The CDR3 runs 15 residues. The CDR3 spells CASSLQGTLNTEAFF. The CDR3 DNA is TGCGCCAGCAGCTTACAGGGGACACTGAACACTGAAGCTTTCTTT.

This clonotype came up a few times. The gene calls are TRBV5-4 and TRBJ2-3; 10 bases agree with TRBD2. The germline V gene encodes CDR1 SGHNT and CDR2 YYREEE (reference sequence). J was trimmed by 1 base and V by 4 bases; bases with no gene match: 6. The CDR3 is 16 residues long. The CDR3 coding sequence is TGTGCCAGCAGCCAATTAGGGACTAGCGGCACAGATACGCAGTATTTT. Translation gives CASSQLGTSGTDTQYF.

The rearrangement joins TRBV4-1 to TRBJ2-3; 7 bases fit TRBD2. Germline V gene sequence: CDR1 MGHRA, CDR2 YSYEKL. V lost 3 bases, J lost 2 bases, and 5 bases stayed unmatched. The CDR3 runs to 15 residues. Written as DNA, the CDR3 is TGCGCCAGCAGCCACGGACTAGGCGCCACAGATACGCAGTATTTT. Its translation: CASSHGLGATDTQYF.

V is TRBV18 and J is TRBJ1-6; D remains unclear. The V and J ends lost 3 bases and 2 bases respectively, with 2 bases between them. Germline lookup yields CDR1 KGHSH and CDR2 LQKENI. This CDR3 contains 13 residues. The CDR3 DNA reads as TGTGCCAGCTCACCGGCCTATAATTCACCCCTCCACTTT. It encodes CASSPAYNSPLHF.

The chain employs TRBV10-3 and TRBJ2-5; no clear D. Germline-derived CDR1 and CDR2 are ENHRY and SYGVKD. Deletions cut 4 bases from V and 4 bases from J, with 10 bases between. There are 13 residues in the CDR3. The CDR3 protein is CAISGTLGETQYF. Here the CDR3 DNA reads TGTGCCATCAGTGGGACCCTGGGAGAGACCCAGTACTTC.

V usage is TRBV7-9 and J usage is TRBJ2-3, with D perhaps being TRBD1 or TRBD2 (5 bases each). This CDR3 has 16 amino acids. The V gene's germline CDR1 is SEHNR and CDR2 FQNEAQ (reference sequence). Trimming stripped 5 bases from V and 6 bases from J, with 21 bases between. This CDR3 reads CASSPPMGPEGDTQYF. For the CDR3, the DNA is TGTGCCAGCAGCCCACCAATGGGACCTGAGGGGGATACGCAGTATTTT. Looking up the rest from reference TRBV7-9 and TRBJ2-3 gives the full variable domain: DTGVSQNPRHKITKRGQNVTFRCDPISEHNRLYWYRQTLGQGPEFLTYFQNEAQLEKSRLLSDRFSAERPKGSFSTLEIQRTEQGDSAMYLCASSPPMGPEGDTQYFGPGTRLTVL.

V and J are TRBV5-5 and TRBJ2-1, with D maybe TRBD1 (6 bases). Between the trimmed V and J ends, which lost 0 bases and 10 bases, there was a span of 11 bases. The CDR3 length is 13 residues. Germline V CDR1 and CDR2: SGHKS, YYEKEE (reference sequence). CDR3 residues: CASSLDGTPEQFF. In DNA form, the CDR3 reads TGTGCCAGCAGCTTGGATGGGACACCAGAGCAGTTCTTC.